Below, 5 T cell receptor beta chains from the same sample are listed, as sequenced in a study of control samples from healthy donors and cancer patients. The method was immunoSEQ multiplex PCR; TCRdb's version includes in-frame clones alone and lacks a portion of them. This table has approximately 170,000 clones, about nine tenths appearing once. Source material: blood. These receptor sequences come from a woman aged 25-40 years in good health.

This clone was seen once. The chain is built from TRBV9 and TRBJ1-2; a possible D gene is TRBD1 (5 bases). V lost 0 bases and J 6 bases, leaving 9 bases between the germline ends. Germline V gene data show CDR1 as SGDLS and CDR2 as YYNGEE. CDR3 length: 13 residues. The CDR3 DNA reads TGTGCCAGCAGCGTAGGGCAGGGAGATGGCTACACCTTC. It translates to CASSVGQGDGYTF.

The chain uses TRBV27 and TRBJ2-7; 9 positions agree with TRBD1. The CDR3 is made up of 14 amino acids. Germline V gene sequence: CDR1 MNHEY, CDR2 SMNVEV (reference sequence). With V trimmed by 5 bases and J by 3 bases, 5 bases remained unmatched. The CDR3 sequence is CASSPRQGGYEQYF. The CDR3 coding sequence is TGTGCCAGCAGTCCGCGACAGGGGGGCTACGAGCAGTACTTC.

This sequence joins TRBV6-5 and TRBJ1-6; 8 bases match TRBD1. Germline V gene sequence: CDR1 MNHEY, CDR2 SVGAGI. V lost 0 bases and J lost 10; bases outside the gene matches: 5. The CDR3 consists of 15 residues. CDR3 residues: CASSYSSRGRSPLHF. CDR3 DNA: TGTGCCAGCAGTTACTCGAGCAGGGGGCGCTCACCCCTCCACTTT.

With respect to this clone: The same CDR3 arises from other DNA sequences in this sample as well. The chain links TRBV7-3 to TRBJ1-6, with 7 nucleotides matching TRBD1. With 2 bases clipped from V and 8 bases from J, the junction kept 0 bases outside the gene matches. The CDR3 is made up of 13 amino acids. The V gene's germline CDR1 is SGHTA and CDR2 FQGTGA. CDR3 bases: TGTGCCAGCAGCTTAGACAGGGATTCACCCCTCCACTTT. It yields the protein CASSLDRDSPLHF.

The chain employs TRBV18 and TRBJ2-7; the match to TRBD1 covers 7 bases. The ends lost 6 bases at V and 7 bases at J; junction bases unmatched: 6. Per the germline V gene, CDR1 is KGHSH and CDR2 is LQKENI. The CDR3 runs 12 residues. The CDR3 coding sequence is TGTGCCAGCTCGACAGGGTCGGGAGAGCAGTACTTC. Its translation is CASSTGSGEQYF.